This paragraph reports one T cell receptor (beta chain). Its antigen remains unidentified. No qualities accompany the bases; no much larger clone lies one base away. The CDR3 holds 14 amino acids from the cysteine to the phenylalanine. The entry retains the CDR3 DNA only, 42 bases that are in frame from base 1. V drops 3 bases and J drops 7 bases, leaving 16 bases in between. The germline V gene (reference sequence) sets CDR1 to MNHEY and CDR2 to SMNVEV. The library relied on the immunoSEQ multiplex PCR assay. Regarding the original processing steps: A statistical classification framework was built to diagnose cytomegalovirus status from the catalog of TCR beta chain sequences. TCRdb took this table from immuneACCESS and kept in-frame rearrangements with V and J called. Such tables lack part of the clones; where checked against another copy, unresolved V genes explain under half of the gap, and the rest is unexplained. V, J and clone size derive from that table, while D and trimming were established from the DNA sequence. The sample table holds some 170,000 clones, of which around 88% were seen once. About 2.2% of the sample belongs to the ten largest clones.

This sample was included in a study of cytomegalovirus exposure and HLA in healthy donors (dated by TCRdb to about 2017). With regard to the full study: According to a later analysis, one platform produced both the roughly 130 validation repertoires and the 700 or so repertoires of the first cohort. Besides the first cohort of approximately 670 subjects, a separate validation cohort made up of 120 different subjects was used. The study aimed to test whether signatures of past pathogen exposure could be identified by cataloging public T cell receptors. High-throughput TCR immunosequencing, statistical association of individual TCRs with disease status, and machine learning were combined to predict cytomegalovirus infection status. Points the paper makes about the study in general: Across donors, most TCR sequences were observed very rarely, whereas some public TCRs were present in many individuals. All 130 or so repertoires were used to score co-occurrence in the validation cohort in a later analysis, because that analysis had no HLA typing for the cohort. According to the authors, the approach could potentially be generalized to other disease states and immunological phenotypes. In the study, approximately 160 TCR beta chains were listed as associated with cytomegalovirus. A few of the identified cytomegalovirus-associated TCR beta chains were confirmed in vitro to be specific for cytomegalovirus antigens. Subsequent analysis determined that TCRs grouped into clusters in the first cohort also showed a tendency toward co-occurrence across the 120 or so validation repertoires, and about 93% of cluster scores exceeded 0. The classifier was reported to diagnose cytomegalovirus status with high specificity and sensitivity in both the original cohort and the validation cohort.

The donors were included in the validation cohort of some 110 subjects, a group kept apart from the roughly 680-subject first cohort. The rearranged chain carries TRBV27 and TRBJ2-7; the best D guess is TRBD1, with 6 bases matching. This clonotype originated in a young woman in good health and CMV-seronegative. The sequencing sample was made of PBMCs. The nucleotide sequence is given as TGTGCCAGCAGTTTGCAGGGGCCCCCTGGGGAGCAGTACTTC. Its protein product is CASSLQGPPGEQYF.